Sequencing of this TCR beta chain was carried out in a study of T cells in Graves' hyperthyroidism and ophthalmopathy. Points from the study as a whole: Classification by a 13 V-J model distinguished ophthalmopathy from stable hyperthyroidism.

The CDR3 is 15 amino acids. From germline, CDR1 is MNHNS and CDR2 SASEGT. Deletions cut 7 bases from V and 0 bases from J, with 16 bases between. TCR beta CDR3 sequences were amplified from RNA transcripts. The primer set for the first-round RT-PCR of the TCR CDR3 was HTBI. TCRdb re-derived calls from the multiplex PCR reads in MiXCR, one entry per CDR3 protein. The sample shows about 500,000 distinct CDR3 sequences, roughly 14% of them seen only once. This clonotype was detected ten times or more. Its antigen remains unknown. Source material: blood. The genes are TRBV6-1 and TRBJ2-7; a weak D match, TRBD2 (5 bases). The source is a woman between 18 and 29 years old with Graves' hyperthyroidism. CDR3 nucleotides: TGTGCCAGCATCGAGGGCCAGTTAGACTCCTACGAGCAGTACTTC. Protein: CASIEGQLDSYEQYF.